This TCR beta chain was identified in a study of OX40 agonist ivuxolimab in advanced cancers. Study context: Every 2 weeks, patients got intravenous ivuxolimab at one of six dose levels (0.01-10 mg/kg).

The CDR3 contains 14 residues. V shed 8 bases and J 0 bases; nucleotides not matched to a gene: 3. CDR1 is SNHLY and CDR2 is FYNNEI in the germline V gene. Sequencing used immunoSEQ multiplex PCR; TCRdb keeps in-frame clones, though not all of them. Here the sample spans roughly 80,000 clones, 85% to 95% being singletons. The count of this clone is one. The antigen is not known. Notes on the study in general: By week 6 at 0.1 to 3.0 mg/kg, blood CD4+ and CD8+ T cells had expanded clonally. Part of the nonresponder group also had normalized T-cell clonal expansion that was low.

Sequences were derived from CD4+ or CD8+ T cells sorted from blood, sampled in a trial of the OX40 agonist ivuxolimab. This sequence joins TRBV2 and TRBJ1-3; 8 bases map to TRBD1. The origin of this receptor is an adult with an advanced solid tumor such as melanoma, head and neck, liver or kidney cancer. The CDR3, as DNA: TGTGCCAGCTCGGACAGGGCCTCTGGAAACACCATATATTTT. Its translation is CASSDRASGNTIYF.